This section outlines one TCR beta chain sequence together with its context. Its antigen is unknown. Naive CD8 populations comprised CD45RO-negative cells positively selected for CCR7, excluding terminally differentiated effector memory CD45RA+ cells. This CDR3 region has 15 residues. Germline lookup yields CDR1 SQVTM and CDR2 ANQGSEA. V gave up 2 bases and J gave up 4 bases; unmatched junction bases: 8. The sample belongs to a study of shared clonotypes between healthy human individuals. Findings of the study overall: Exclusively blood specimens were collected; tissue repertoires likely differ.

Profiled with immunoSEQ multiplex PCR; TCRdb holds only in-frame clones, not every one. The table includes 700,000 to 950,000 clones, 95% to 97% detected once. What was sequenced was naive CD8+ T cells sorted from blood. This clonotype was obtained from a man younger than 40 in good health. The rearrangement joins TRBV29-1 to TRBJ2-3; 8 positions agree with TRBD2. CDR3 loop: CSVEPSGRGADTQYF. CDR3 sequence (DNA): TGCAGCGTTGAACCCAGCGGGAGAGGAGCAGATACGCAGTATTTT.